This T cell receptor (beta chain) derives from a study of T cell repertoires in cytomegalovirus infection. Study-level background: Public TCR beta signatures provided an indication of both CMV infection and a matching HLA type.

Overall study findings and caveats: Cumulated frequencies of public TCR beta families served to identify carriers of CMV plus the relevant HLA. Predominance within the ex vivo response was attributable to HLA-C-restricted CMV-specific TCR beta clonotypes.

In TCRdb, the reads were re-called with MiXCR into one record per CDR3 protein. The sample contains approximately 300,000 distinct CDR3 sequences, approximately 32% of which appear only once. Points on this clonotype: What it binds is unknown.

Germline-derived CDR1 and CDR2 are SGHRS and YFSETQ. This CDR3 has 15 amino acids. After removal of 4 bases from V and 5 bases from J, the junction contained 11 bases not matched to a gene. The material sequenced was cultured PBMCs, taken from culture after CMV antigen stimulation. This TCR was sampled from a human donor in good health (CMV status not recorded). Some clones in this sample may be carry-over from other donors' samples. The chain carries TRBV5-1 and TRBJ2-5; 7 positions agree with TRBD1. This chain's CDR3 is CASSIGGLAVETQYF. The CDR3, as DNA: TGCGCCAGCAGCATAGGGGGCCTGGCAGTCGAGACCCAGTACTTC.